This T cell receptor (beta chain) was recovered during a study of T-cell memory formation after mild COVID-19. A few counts support this clonotype. MiXCR, run by TCRdb on the 5' RACE reads, gives a single entry per CDR3 protein. The sample yields hundreds of thousands of distinct CDR3 sequences, 15% to 20% seen once. The receptor was derived from an adult woman who had mild COVID-19 (a few samples of this study predate the infection). Cell type and time point are not known. The sequencing sample was made of PBMCs or a T cell subset sorted from them (not recorded which).

Here the CDR3 DNA reads TGTGCCATACCGGGACTTCCGAACACCGGGGAGCTGTTTTTT. It codes for CAIPGLPNTGELFF. The chain combines TRBV12-3 or TRBV12-4 with TRBJ2-2, with D perhaps TRBD2 (6 bases). The V end was cut by 10 bases, the J end by 0 bases, with 12 bases between. CDR3 length: 14 residues.